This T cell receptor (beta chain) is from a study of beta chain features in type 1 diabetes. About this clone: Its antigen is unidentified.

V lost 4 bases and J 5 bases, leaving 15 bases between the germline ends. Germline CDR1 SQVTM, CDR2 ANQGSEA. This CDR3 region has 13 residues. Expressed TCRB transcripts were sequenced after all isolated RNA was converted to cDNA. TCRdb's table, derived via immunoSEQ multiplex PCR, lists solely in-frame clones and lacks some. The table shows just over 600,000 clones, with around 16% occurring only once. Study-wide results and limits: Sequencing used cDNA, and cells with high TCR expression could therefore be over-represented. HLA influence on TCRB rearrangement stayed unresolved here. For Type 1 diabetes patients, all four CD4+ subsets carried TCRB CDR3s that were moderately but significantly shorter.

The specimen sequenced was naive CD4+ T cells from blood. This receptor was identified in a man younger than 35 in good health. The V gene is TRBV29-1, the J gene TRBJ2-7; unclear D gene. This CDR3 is CSVGARLRHEQYF. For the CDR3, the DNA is TGCAGCGTTGGGGCCAGACTCCGTCACGAGCAGTACTTC.